The TCR beta chain described here comes from a study of CD4 and CD8 cells across lung adenocarcinoma regions. Via MiXCR, TCRdb re-called the PCR reads, giving one row per CDR3 protein. In the table there are over 15,000 distinct CDR3 sequences, roughly half of which are singletons. Note on this clonotype: The junction shows a germline mismatch at one end, possibly a read error.

The patients had localized lung adenocarcinoma, a non-small cell subtype. The CDR3 has 18 residues. Germline V gives CDR1 MNHNS, CDR2 SASEGT. Specimen: CD8+ T cells from the center of a lung tumor. This chain links TRBV6-1 with TRBJ2-4; 8 bases match TRBD2. This sequence was found in a female donor with lung adenocarcinoma. The CD4 and CD8 labels of this study may be unreliable. CDR3 nucleotide sequence: TGTGCCAGCAGGCGCGGAGTAGCGGGGCGGCGAGCCAAAAACACTCAGTACTTC. As protein: CASRRGVAGRRAKNTQYF.